This is a list of T cell receptor beta chains from one sample in a study of T cells in Graves' hyperthyroidism and ophthalmopathy. TCRdb analysed the multiplex PCR reads with MiXCR anew, one entry per CDR3 protein. The sample has 400,000 to 600,000 distinct CDR3 sequences; about 16% are singletons. Sequenced material: blood. The receptors were sampled from a woman under 40 with Graves' ophthalmopathy. Each CDR3 is given with its conserved first and last residue. A D gene is named only where the DNA matches it firmly. Not every row has a clone size; where given, it reads once, few, many or a size class.

>TRBV4-2|12|-|few|TRBJ2-1
CASRGDNNEQFF
TGTGCCAGCAGGGGGGATAACAATGAGCAGTTCTTC
>TRBV24-1|13|TRBD1|few|TRBJ1-2
CATSVGDRGGYTF
TGTGCCACCAGTGTTGGGGACAGGGGCGGCTACACCTTC
>TRBV11-1|15|-|many|TRBJ2-1
CASSLGGNSYNEQFF
TGTGCCAGCAGCTTAGGCGGAAACTCCTACAATGAGCAGTTCTTC
>TRBV25-1|12|-|few|TRBJ2-3
CASLIVTDTQYF
TGTGCCAGCTTAATAGTGACAGATACGCAGTATTTT
>TRBV6-1|14|-|many|TRBJ1-2
CASSKRGLNYGYTF
TGTGCCAGCAGCAAGAGGGGACTTAACTATGGCTACACCTTC
>TRBV28|14|-|many|TRBJ1-5
CASSQDSPHQPQHF
TGTGCCAGCAGTCAGGACAGCCCCCATCAGCCCCAGCATTTT
>TRBV9|14|TRBD1|-|TRBJ2-3
CASSPGTGLDTQYF
TGTGCCAGCAGTCCCGGGACAGGGTTAGATACGCAGTATTTT
>TRBV20-1|14|TRBD1|many|TRBJ2-7
CSARRDRVSYEQYF
TGCAGTGCTAGACGGGACAGGGTGTCCTACGAGCAGTACTTC
>TRBV6-9|15|-|few|TRBJ1-1
CASSFQAGMNTEAFF
TGTGCCAGCAGTTTTCAGGCAGGGATGAACACTGAAGCTTTCTTT
>TRBV20-1|14|-|few|TRBJ2-7
CSARAGIASYEQYF
TGCAGTGCTAGAGCGGGTATAGCGAGCTACGAGCAGTACTTC
>TRBV18|13|TRBD1|many|TRBJ1-1
CASSGQTNTEAFF
TGTGCCAGCTCGGGACAGACGAACACTGAAGCTTTCTTT
>TRBV12-3/TRBV12-4|12|TRBD2|-|TRBJ2-1
CASSDPGRGQFF
TGTGCCAGCAGTGACCCGGGGAGGGGGCAGTTCTTC
>TRBV9|15|-|-|TRBJ1-5
CASSSDGGSNQPQRF
TGTGCCAGCAGCTCAGATGGGGGCAGCAATCAGCCCCAGCGTTTT
>TRBV20-1|11|-|-|TRBJ2-5
CSARVRETQYF
TGCAGTGCTAGAGTTCGGGAGACCCAGTACTTC
>TRBV19|13|-|-|TRBJ2-2
CASSGTITGELFF
TGTGCCAGTAGTGGCACGATCACCGGGGAGCTGTTTTTT
>TRBV30|14|TRBD2|many|TRBJ2-1
CAWSSIAGGNEQFF
TGTGCCTGGAGTTCGATAGCGGGGGGGAATGAGCAGTTCTTC
>TRBV4-3|16|-|-|TRBJ2-5
CASSQDLRRNQETQYF
TGCGCCAGCAGCCAAGATCTTAGAAGGAACCAAGAGACCCAGTACTTC
>TRBV20-1|14|TRBD2|-|TRBJ2-1
CSVWTSGPYNEQFF
TGCAGTGTCTGGACTAGCGGGCCTTACAATGAGCAGTTCTTC
>TRBV20-1|14|-|-|TRBJ2-1
CSAWHRETLNEQFF
TGCAGTGCTTGGCACCGGGAAACATTGAATGAGCAGTTCTTC
>TRBV10-3|14|-|few|TRBJ1-1
CAISEMSMNTEAFF
TGTGCCATCAGTGAAATGAGTATGAACACTGAAGCTTTCTTT
>TRBV27|13|TRBD2|-|TRBJ2-5
CASSFWLAGTQYF
TGTGCCAGCAGTTTTTGGCTAGCGGGGACCCAGTACTTC
>TRBV5-6|13|-|-|TRBJ2-5
CASGEPGKETQYF
TGTGCCAGCGGAGAACCGGGAAAAGAGACCCAGTACTTC
>TRBV2|13|-|many|TRBJ1-2
CASSQVANYGYTF
TGTGCCAGCAGCCAAGTGGCTAACTATGGCTACACCTTC
>TRBV28|13|TRBD1|many|TRBJ2-7
CASSLGTGGEQYF
TGTGCCAGCAGTCTCGGGACAGGGGGAGAGCAGTACTTC
>TRBV18|15|-|many|TRBJ1-1
CASSHPEELNTEAFF
TGTGCCAGCTCACATCCCGAGGAATTGAACACTGAAGCTTTCTTT
>TRBV10-2|14|TRBD1|-|TRBJ1-5
CASKDRGGVRPQHF
TGCGCCAGCAAGGACAGGGGAGGTGTTCGGCCCCAGCATTTT
>TRBV4-3|15|-|-|TRBJ1-3
CASSQDLGPGNTIYF
TGCGCCAGCAGCCAAGACTTAGGGCCTGGAAACACCATATATTTT
>TRBV19|15|-|few|TRBJ2-5
CASSIGAAVQETQYF
TGTGCCAGTAGTATCGGGGCGGCAGTCCAGGAGACCCAGTACTTC
>TRBV6-1|15|-|many|TRBJ2-7
CASSVVALSSYEQYF
TGTGCCAGCAGTGTGGTAGCGCTAAGCTCCTACGAGCAGTACTTC
>TRBV28|16|TRBD1|many|TRBJ2-4
CASSQTGEVGKNIQYF
TGTGCCAGCAGTCAAACAGGGGAAGTAGGCAAAAACATTCAGTACTTC
>TRBV4-1|15|-|-|TRBJ2-3
CASSQGRGRTDTQYF
TGCGCCAGCAGCCAAGGGAGGGGGCGCACAGATACGCAGTATTTT
>TRBV10-3|15|TRBD1|many|TRBJ2-1
CAISTTGDSYNEQFF
TGTGCCATCAGTACGACAGGGGACTCCTACAATGAGCAGTTCTTC
>TRBV6-1|14|TRBD1|few|TRBJ2-4
CASSSQDRVVIQYF
TGTGCCAGCAGTTCCCAAGACAGGGTGGTCATTCAGTACTTC
>TRBV6-2/TRBV6-3|11|-|few|TRBJ2-1
CASERTNEQFF
TGTGCCAGCGAAAGGACCAATGAGCAGTTCTTC
>TRBV4-1|16|-|many|TRBJ1-1
CASTSATGRFNTEAFF
TGCGCCAGCACGTCCGCCACAGGGAGATTTAACACTGAAGCTTTCTTT
>TRBV4-3|13|-|many|TRBJ2-7
CASSQDLALEQYF
TGCGCCAGCAGCCAAGATCTCGCCCTCGAGCAGTACTTC
>TRBV7-3|13|-|many|TRBJ1-1
CASSNAGNTEAFF
TGTGCCAGCAGCAACGCAGGGAACACTGAAGCTTTCTTT
>TRBV7-9|8|-|-|TRBJ2-3
CATDTQYF
TGTGCGACAGATACGCAGTATTTT
>TRBV12-3/TRBV12-4|12|-|few|TRBJ2-5
CASSQFGETQYF
TGTGCCAGCTCGCAATTCGGGGAGACCCAGTACTTC
>TRBV12-5|18|-|few|TRBJ2-7
CASGSPSRDEGPLYEQYF
TGTGCTAGTGGTTCACCCTCCCGGGACGAAGGTCCCCTCTACGAGCAGTACTTC
>TRBV18|12|-|many|TRBJ2-3
CASSPPSGTQYF
TGTGCCAGCTCACCCCCCAGCGGCACGCAGTATTTT
>TRBV18|13|-|many|TRBJ2-1
CASSLDVYNEQFF
TGTGCCAGCTCACTAGACGTGTACAATGAGCAGTTCTTC